This T cell receptor beta chain was recovered during a study of technical replicates of blood from several donors. Profiled with immunoSEQ multiplex PCR; TCRdb holds only in-frame clones, not every one. The top ten hold approximately 0.24% of the sample, which has tens of thousands of clones, nearly 97% seen once. The material sequenced was T cells isolated from PBMCs. This clonotype was obtained from a human donor in good health.

CDR3 protein: CASSASGTSTETQYF. Here the CDR3 DNA reads TGTGCCAGCAGCGCCAGCGGGACTAGCACAGAGACCCAGTACTTC. The chain links TRBV9 to TRBJ2-5; 9 nucleotides match TRBD2. The junction had 7 bases not matched to a gene; V was cut back by 3 bases and J by 4 bases. Germline CDR1 SGDLS, CDR2 YYNGEE. This CDR3 contains 15 residues.